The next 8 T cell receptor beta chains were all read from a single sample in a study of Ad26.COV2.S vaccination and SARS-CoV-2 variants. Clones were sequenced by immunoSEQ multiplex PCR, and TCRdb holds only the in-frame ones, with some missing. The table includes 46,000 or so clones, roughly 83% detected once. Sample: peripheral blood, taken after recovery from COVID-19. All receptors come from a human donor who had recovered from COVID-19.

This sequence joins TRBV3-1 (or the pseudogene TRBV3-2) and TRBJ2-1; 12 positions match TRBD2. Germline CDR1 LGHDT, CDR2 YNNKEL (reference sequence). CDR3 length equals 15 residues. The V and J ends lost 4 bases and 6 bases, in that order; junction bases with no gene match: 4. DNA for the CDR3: TGTGCCAGCAGCCGTCGGACTAGCGGGATCAATGAGCAGTTCTTC. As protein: CASSRRTSGINEQFF.

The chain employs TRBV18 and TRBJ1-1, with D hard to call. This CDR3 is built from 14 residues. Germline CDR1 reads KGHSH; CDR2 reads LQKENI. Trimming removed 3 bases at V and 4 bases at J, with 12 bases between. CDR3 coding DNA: TGTGCCAGCTCACCTTTGAGTAGTAGCACTGAAGCTTTCTTT. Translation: CASSPLSSSTEAFF.

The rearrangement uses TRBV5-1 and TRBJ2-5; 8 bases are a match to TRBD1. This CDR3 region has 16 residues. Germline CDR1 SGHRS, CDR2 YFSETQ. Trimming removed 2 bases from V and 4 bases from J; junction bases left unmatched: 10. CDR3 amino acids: CASSFGSAGGGETQYF. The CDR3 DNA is TGCGCCAGCAGCTTCGGCTCGGCAGGGGGCGGAGAGACCCAGTACTTC.

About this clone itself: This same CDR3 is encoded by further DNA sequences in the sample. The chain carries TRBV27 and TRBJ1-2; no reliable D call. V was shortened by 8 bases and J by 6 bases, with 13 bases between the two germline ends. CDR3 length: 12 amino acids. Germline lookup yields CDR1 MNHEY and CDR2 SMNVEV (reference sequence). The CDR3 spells CASQSSGHGYTF. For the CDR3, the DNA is TGTGCCAGCCAATCCTCAGGACATGGCTACACCTTC.

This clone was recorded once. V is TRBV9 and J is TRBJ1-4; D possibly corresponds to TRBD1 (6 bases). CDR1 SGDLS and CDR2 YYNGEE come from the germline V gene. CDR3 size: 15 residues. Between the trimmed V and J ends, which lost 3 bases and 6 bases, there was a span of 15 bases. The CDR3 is CASSDRDTRDEKLFF. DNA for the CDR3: TGTGCCAGCAGCGATCGGGACACTCGGGATGAAAAACTGTTTTTT.

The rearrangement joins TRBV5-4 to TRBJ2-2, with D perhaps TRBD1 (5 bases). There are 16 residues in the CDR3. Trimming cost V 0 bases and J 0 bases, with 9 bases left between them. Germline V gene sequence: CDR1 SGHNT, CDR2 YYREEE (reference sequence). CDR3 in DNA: TGTGCCAGCAGCTTGGATCAGGGCTCGAACACCGGGGAGCTGTTTTTT. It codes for CASSLDQGSNTGELFF.

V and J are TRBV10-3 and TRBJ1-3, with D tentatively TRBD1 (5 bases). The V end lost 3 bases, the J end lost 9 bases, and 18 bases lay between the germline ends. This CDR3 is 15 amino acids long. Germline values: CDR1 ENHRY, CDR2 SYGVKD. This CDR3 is CAISDLGGSGGTIYF. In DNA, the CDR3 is TGTGCCATCAGTGATCTGGGGGGATCCGGAGGCACCATATATTTT.

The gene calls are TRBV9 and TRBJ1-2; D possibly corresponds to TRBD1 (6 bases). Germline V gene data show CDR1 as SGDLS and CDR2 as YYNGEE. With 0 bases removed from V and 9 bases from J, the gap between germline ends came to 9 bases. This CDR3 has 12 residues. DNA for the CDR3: TGTGCCAGCAGCGTAGAGACAGGACGCTACACCTTC. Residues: CASSVETGRYTF.